This T cell receptor (beta chain) was observed in a study of response to subunit inactivated influenza vaccine. Study-wide findings and caveats: New T cells are recruited in small numbers by each seasonal influenza vaccination, according to the authors' suggestion.

This clonotype was seen repeatedly, ten times or more. What it binds is unknown. TCRdb re-called the RT-PCR reads with MiXCR, one entry per CDR3 protein. The profile shows roughly 500,000 distinct CDR3 sequences, over 25% of them singletons. The CDR3 spans 15 residues. J lost 2 bases, V lost 1 base, and 7 bases had no gene match. The V gene's germline CDR1 is SQVTM and CDR2 ANQGSEA. V is TRBV29-1 and J is TRBJ2-7, with 8 nucleotides matching TRBD1. Sequencing was performed on CD4+ T cells sorted from PBMCs, taken roughly 5 days after vaccination. The TCR originated in a man aged 50 to 59 who received an inactivated influenza vaccine. This chain's CDR3 is CSVEATGTGTYEQYF. CDR3 bases: TGCAGCGTTGAAGCGACCGGGACAGGTACCTACGAGCAGTACTTC.